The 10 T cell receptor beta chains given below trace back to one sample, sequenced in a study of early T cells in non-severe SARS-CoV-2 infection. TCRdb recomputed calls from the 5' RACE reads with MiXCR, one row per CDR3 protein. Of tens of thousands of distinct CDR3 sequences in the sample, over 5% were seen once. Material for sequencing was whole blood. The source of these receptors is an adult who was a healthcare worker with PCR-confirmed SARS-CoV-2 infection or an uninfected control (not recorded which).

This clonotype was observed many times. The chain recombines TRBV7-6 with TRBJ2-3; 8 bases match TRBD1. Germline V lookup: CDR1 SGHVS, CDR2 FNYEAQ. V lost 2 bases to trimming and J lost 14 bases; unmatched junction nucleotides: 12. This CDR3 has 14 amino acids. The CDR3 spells CASSLTDRASLGYF. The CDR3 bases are TGTGCCAGCAGCTTAACGGACAGGGCTTCGTTGGGGTATTTT. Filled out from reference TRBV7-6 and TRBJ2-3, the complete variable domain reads GAGVSQSPRYKVTKRGQDVALRCDPISGHVSLYWYRQALGQGPEFLTYFNYEAQQDKSGLPNDRFSAERPEGSISTLTIQRTEQRDSAMYRCASSLTDRASLGYFGPGTRLTVL.

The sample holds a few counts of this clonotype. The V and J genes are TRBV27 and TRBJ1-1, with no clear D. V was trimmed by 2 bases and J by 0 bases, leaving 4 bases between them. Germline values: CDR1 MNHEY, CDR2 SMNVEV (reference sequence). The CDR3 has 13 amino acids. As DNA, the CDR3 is TGTGCCAGCAGTTTAGAAATGAACACTGAAGCTTTCTTT. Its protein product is CASSLEMNTEAFF.

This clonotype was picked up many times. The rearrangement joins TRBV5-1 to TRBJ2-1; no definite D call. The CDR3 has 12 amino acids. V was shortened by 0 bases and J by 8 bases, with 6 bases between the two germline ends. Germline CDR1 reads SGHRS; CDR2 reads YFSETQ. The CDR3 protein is CASSLVGDEQFF. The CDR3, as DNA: TGCGCCAGCAGCTTGGTCGGCGATGAGCAGTTCTTC. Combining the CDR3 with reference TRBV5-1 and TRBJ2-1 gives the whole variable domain KAGVTQTPRYLIKTRGQQVTLSCSPISGHRSVSWYQQTPGQGLQFLFEYFSETQRNKGNFPGRFSGRQFSNSRSEMNVSTLELGDSALYLCASSLVGDEQFFGPGTRLTVL.

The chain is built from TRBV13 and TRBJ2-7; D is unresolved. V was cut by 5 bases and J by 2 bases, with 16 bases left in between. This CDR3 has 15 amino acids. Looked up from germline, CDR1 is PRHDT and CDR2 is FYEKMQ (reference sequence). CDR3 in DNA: TGTGCCAGCAGCCCTGGACCCGAGCTTGCCTACGAGCAGTACTTC. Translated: CASSPGPELAYEQYF.

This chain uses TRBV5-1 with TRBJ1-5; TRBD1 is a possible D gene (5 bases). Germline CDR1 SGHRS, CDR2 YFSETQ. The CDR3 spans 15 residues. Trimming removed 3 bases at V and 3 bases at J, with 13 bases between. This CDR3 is CASSSGDAVNQPQHF. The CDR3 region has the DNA TGCGCCAGCAGCTCTGGGGACGCTGTCAATCAGCCCCAGCATTTT.

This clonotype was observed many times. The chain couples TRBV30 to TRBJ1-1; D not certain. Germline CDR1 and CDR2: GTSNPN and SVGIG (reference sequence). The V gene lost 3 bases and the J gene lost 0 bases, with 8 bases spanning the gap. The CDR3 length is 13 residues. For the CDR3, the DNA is TGTGCCTGGAGGAGGACCGTGAACACTGAAGCTTTCTTT. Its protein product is CAWRRTVNTEAFF.

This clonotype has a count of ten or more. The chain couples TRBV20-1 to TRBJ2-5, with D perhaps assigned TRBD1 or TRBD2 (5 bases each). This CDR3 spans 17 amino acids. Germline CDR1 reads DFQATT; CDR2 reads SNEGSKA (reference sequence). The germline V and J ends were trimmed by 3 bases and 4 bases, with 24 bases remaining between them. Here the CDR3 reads CSASLVFVGPQGETQYF. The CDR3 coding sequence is TGCAGTGCTAGTTTGGTGTTTGTGGGACCCCAGGGAGAGACCCAGTACTTC.

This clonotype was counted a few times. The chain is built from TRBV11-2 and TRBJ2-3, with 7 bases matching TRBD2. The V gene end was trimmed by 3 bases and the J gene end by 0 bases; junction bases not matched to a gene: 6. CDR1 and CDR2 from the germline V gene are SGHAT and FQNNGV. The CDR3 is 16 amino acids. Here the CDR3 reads CASSFRLSGSTDTQYF. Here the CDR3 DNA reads TGTGCCAGCAGCTTCCGACTTAGCGGGAGCACAGATACGCAGTATTTT.

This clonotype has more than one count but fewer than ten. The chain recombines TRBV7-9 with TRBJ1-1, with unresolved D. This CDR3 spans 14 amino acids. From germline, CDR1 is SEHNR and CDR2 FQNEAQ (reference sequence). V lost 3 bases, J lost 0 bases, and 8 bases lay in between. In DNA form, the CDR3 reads TGTGCCAGCAGCTTTCACGGTGTGAACACTGAAGCTTTCTTT. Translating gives CASSFHGVNTEAFF.

The CDR3 region has the DNA TGTGCCAGCTCAGGGTTAGAGACCCAGTACTTC. It specifies CASSGLETQYF. The chain employs TRBV18 and TRBJ2-5; D call uncertain. Germline values: CDR1 KGHSH, CDR2 LQKENI. V was trimmed by 5 bases and J by 4 bases, leaving 5 bases between them. CDR3 size: 11 residues.